This T cell receptor gamma chain derives from a study of γδ T cells in repeated Plasmodium falciparum infection. Germline V gene sequence: CDR1 VINAFY, CDR2 YDVSNSKD. The trim removed 6 bases at V and 7 bases at J, leaving 9 bases unmatched. This CDR3 comprises 12 residues. This clone has a handful of counts. The protein that TCRdb holds for this DNA derives from a much larger clone and differs from the translated DNA at residue 5, which likely indicates a read error; the protein shown here is translated from the DNA. TCRdb re-processed the multiplex PCR reads using CATT. Among 13,000 to 15,000 gamma-chain clones, roughly 1.7% were seen once, and the ten largest hold about 30%. Flow sorting of PBMC yielded separate Vgamma9/Vdelta2+ and Vdelta2-negative gammadelta T cell populations for bulk repertoire analysis.

The origin of this receptor is a pool of human donors (malaria-infected and uninfected, not separated). The sequencing input was gamma-delta T cells from blood. This chain connects TRGV5 to TRGJ1 or TRGJ2. The CDR3 protein is CATWNIDYKKLF. The CDR3 coding sequence is TGTGCCACCTGGAACATCGACTATAAGAAACTCTTT.